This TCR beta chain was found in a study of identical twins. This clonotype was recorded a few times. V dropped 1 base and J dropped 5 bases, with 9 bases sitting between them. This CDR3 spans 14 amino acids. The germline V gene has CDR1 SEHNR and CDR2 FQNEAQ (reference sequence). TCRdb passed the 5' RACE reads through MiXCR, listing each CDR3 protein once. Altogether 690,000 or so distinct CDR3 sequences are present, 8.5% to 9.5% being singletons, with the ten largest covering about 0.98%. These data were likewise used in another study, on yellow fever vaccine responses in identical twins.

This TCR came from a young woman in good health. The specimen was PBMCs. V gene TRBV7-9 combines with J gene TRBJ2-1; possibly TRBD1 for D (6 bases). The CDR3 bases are TGTGCCAGCAGCTTAGTGGGACACCACAATGAGCAGTTCTTC. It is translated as CASSLVGHHNEQFF.